One and the same sample provided the 26 T cell receptor beta chains below, sequenced in a study of OX40 agonist ivuxolimab in advanced cancers. The protocol used for the library was the immunoSEQ multiplex PCR assay. The table was pulled from immuneACCESS by TCRdb, which kept in-frame rearrangements only. Such tables lose some clones; where checked, under half of the loss comes from unresolved V genes, and the rest has no known cause. Across this sample there are about 81,000 clones, with 88% seen only once. Less than 0.6% of the sample lies in the top ten. This specimen was CD4+ or CD8+ T cells sorted from blood, taken in a trial of the OX40 agonist ivuxolimab. The receptors derive from an adult with an advanced solid tumor such as melanoma, head and neck, liver or kidney cancer.

In DNA, the CDR3 is TGTGCCAGCAGCTTATCGACAGGGGAGACCTACGAGCAGTACTTC. Amino acid sequence: CASSLSTGETYEQYF. The gene calls are TRBV7-9 and TRBJ2-7; 8 positions match TRBD1. V lost 2 bases, J lost 2 bases, and 5 bases stayed unmatched. Per germline, CDR1 SEHNR and CDR2 FQNEAQ (reference sequence). The CDR3 contains 15 residues.

The chain's CDR3 is CASSSEERAQYF. In DNA, the CDR3 is TGTGCCAGCAGCTCCGAGGAGAGGGCCCAGTACTTC. The V and J genes are TRBV7-9 and TRBJ2-5, with D maybe TRBD2 (5 bases). The CDR3 has 12 amino acids. The V end was cut by 4 bases, the J end by 9 bases, with 12 bases between. The germline V gene encodes CDR1 SEHNR and CDR2 FQNEAQ (reference sequence).

The J gene is TRBJ2-7, the V gene TRBV2; 9 nucleotides align to TRBD1. This CDR3 is built from 16 residues. V lost 2 bases and J lost 5; bases outside the gene matches: 10. Germline V lookup: CDR1 SNHLY, CDR2 FYNNEI. The CDR3 reads CASSEIVGTGKDEQYF. The CDR3 bases are TGTGCCAGCAGTGAAATCGTTGGGACAGGGAAGGACGAGCAGTACTTC.

The chain recombines TRBV5-1 with TRBJ2-6, with D possibly matching TRBD2 (5 bases). The CDR3 spans 17 residues. V was pared by 0 bases and J by 0 bases, with 10 bases between. Per germline, CDR1 SGHRS and CDR2 YFSETQ. The CDR3 DNA is TGCGCCAGCAGCTTGGTAGGCGGAGGCTCTGGGGCCAACGTCCTGACTTTC. Amino acid sequence: CASSLVGGGSGANVLTF.

The rearrangement uses TRBV29-1 and TRBJ2-6; TRBD2 matches at 7 bases. Trimming at V came to 5 bases and at J to 4 bases, leaving 8 bases not matched to a gene. The germline V gene has CDR1 SQVTM and CDR2 ANQGSEA. The CDR3 loop spans 15 amino acids. CDR3 DNA sequence: TGCAGCGTTAGCCGGGGGGTAGCAGGGGCCAACGTCCTGACTTTC. This translates into CSVSRGVAGANVLTF. The entire variable domain, with the rest obtained from reference TRBV29-1 and TRBJ2-6, is as follows: SAVISQKPSRDICQRGTSLTIQCQVDSQVTMMFWYRQQPGQSLTLIATANQGSEATYESGFVIDKFPISRPNLTFSTLTVSNMSPEDSSIYLCSVSRGVAGANVLTFGAGSRLTVL.

This clone was recorded once. The chain joins TRBV7-2 to TRBJ2-1; D call uncertain. Germline V gives CDR1 SGHTA, CDR2 FQGNSA. With 2 bases removed from V and 9 bases from J, the gap between germline ends came to 11 bases. The CDR3 is 13 amino acids. The CDR3 DNA is TGTGCCAGCAGCTTAAATTACGGGCGTGAGCAGTTCTTC. Translation gives CASSLNYGREQFF.

This clone was seen only a few times. This chain links TRBV5-1 with TRBJ2-4; D might be TRBD1 (6 bases). V lost 5 bases to trimming and J lost 0 bases, with 12 bases between them. The CDR3 loop spans 15 amino acids. Per germline, CDR1 SGHRS and CDR2 YFSETQ. DNA for the CDR3: TGCGCCAGCAGTCGGGACACCGAAGCCAAAAACATTCAGTACTTC. It translates to CASSRDTEAKNIQYF.

CDR3 residues: CASRKASPGYTF. Written as DNA, the CDR3 is TGTGCCAGCAGAAAAGCCTCTCCCGGCTACACCTTC. The chain combines TRBV6-1 with TRBJ1-2; D gene ambiguous. The CDR3 extends over 12 amino acids. Germline V gene data show CDR1 as MNHNS and CDR2 as SASEGT. V dropped 6 bases and J dropped 8 bases, with 13 bases sitting between them.

V and J are TRBV5-1 and TRBJ1-5; D ambiguous. Germline V gene lookup returns CDR1 SGHRS and CDR2 YFSETQ. CDR3 size: 13 residues. Between the trimmed V and J ends, which lost 5 bases and 4 bases, there was a span of 10 bases. DNA of the CDR3: TGCGCCAGCAGTCAGGAGCCGAATCAGCCCCAGCATTTT. Residues: CASSQEPNQPQHF.

There are a few counts of this clone. The chain uses TRBV13 and TRBJ2-6; the D call may be TRBD1 or TRBD2 (5 bases each). The CDR3 is 17 residues long. The V end lost 2 bases, the J end lost 4 bases, and 15 bases lay between the germline ends. Germline values: CDR1 PRHDT, CDR2 FYEKMQ (reference sequence). DNA of the CDR3: TGTGCCAGCAGCTTACGAGACCGGGGACCCGGGGCCAACGTCCTGACTTTC. Translation: CASSLRDRGPGANVLTF. Based on the CDR3 plus reference TRBV13 and TRBJ2-6, the full variable domain is AAGVIQSPRHLIKEKRETATLKCYPIPRHDTVYWYQQGPGQDPQFLISFYEKMQSDKGSIPDRFSAQQFSDYHSELNMSSLELGDSALYFCASSLRDRGPGANVLTFGAGSRLTVL.

The chain combines TRBV7-3 with TRBJ2-2; D ambiguous. Germline V gene data show CDR1 as SGHTA and CDR2 as FQGTGA. The CDR3 has 13 amino acids. The germline V and J ends were trimmed by 2 bases and 5 bases, with 6 bases remaining between them. CDR3: CASSLYQTGELFF. The CDR3 coding sequence is TGTGCCAGCAGCTTATACCAAACCGGGGAGCTGTTTTTT.

A single count supports this clone. The V and J genes are TRBV2 and TRBJ2-5, with D possibly TRBD1 on 6 matching bases. The germline CDR1 and CDR2 sequences are SNHLY and FYNNEI. With 4 bases removed from V and 1 base from J, the gap between germline ends came to 7 bases. The CDR3 extends over 13 amino acids. This CDR3 reads CASSGTVQETQYF. The CDR3 nucleotides read TGTGCCAGCAGTGGGACAGTCCAAGAGACCCAGTACTTC.

This clone came up a few times. V and J are TRBV7-2 and TRBJ1-2, with 11 bases that match TRBD1. V was pared by 1 base and J by 3 bases, with 1 base of the junction left unmatched. The CDR3 contains 15 residues. Germline V lookup: CDR1 SGHTA, CDR2 FQGNSA. CDR3 coding DNA: TGTGCCAGCAGCTTAGGGACAGGGGGCTACTATGGCTACACCTTC. It codes for CASSLGTGGYYGYTF.

Only one count was recorded for this clone. The chain couples TRBV6-6 to TRBJ1-1; no definite D call. CDR1 and CDR2 from the germline V gene are MNHNY and SVGAGI (reference sequence). The length of the CDR3 is 13 residues. V gave up 0 bases and J gave up 0 bases, with 2 bases separating them. CDR3 loop: CASSYSMNTEAFF. CDR3 DNA: TGTGCCAGCAGTTACTCGATGAACACTGAAGCTTTCTTT.

The chain uses TRBV6-5 and TRBJ2-3; TRBD2 matches 8 bases. Germline V gene sequence: CDR1 MNHEY, CDR2 SVGAGI. The J segment lost 3 bases and the V segment lost 9 bases, leaving 8 bases of the junction unmatched. The CDR3 totals 14 residues. CDR3 coding DNA: TGTGCCAGTCAGCCCGGGGGGGGGACAGATACGCAGTATTTT. This gives the protein CASQPGGGTDTQYF.

V gene TRBV7-9 combines with J gene TRBJ1-2; possibly TRBD1 for D (6 bases). The V end was cut by 5 bases, the J end by 1 base, with 14 bases between. The CDR3 is made up of 15 amino acids. Looked up from germline, CDR1 is SEHNR and CDR2 is FQNEAQ (reference sequence). CDR3 coding DNA: TGTGCCAGCAGCCTGACAGGAGCTGTTAACTATGGCTACACCTTC. Translating gives CASSLTGAVNYGYTF.

Comments on this clone: This CDR3 fails to terminate in the conserved phenylalanine or tryptophan, so it likely reflects a read error. The chain has TRBV6-1 and TRBJ1-6, with a weak D call TRBD1 (6 bases). V was shortened by 1 base and J by 10 bases, with 14 bases between the two germline ends. Germline values: CDR1 MNHNS, CDR2 SASEGT. This CDR3 is built from 15 residues. CDR3 region: CASSEVFTGQSPLHL. In nucleotides, the CDR3 is TGTGCCAGCAGTGAAGTATTTACAGGGCAGTCACCCCTCCACCTT.

V and J are TRBV18 and TRBJ1-1; D may be TRBD1 (5 bases). Germline V CDR1 and CDR2: KGHSH, LQKENI. V was shortened by 4 bases and J by 0 bases, with 15 bases between the two germline ends. The CDR3 covers 16 residues. The CDR3 region is CASSLSTGRMNTEAFF. In DNA, the CDR3 is TGTGCCAGCTCACTAAGTACGGGACGGATGAACACTGAAGCTTTCTTT.

This clone has just one count. The J gene is TRBJ1-1, the V gene TRBV19; possible D gene TRBD1, 6 bases. Trimming shortened V by 0 bases and J by 3 bases, and 20 bases separated the two germline ends. CDR1 is LNHDA, CDR2 SQIVND, per germline (reference sequence). The CDR3 contains 18 residues. CDR3 in amino acids: CASSIEGQNSGVDTEAFF. Written as DNA, the CDR3 is TGTGCCAGTAGTATAGAAGGACAGAACTCTGGGGTCGACACTGAAGCTTTCTTT.

This chain links TRBV10-3 with TRBJ1-1, with 8 bases aligning to TRBD1. This CDR3 contains 13 residues. The J segment lost 3 bases and the V segment lost 8 bases, leaving 5 bases of the junction unmatched. CDR1 and CDR2 (germline): ENHRY, SYGVKD. The CDR3 is CAIAPDRDTEAFF. The CDR3 DNA is TGTGCCATCGCCCCGGACAGGGACACTGAAGCTTTCTTT.

The chain combines TRBV5-1 with TRBJ1-1; TRBD1 matches 9 bases. The CDR3 contains 15 residues. Looked up from germline, CDR1 is SGHRS and CDR2 is YFSETQ. V lost 3 bases, J lost 5 bases, and 8 bases stayed unmatched. CDR3: CASSSGTGLRTEAFF. CDR3 DNA sequence: TGCGCCAGCAGCTCCGGGACAGGGTTGAGAACTGAAGCTTTCTTT.

This chain connects TRBV6-5 to TRBJ2-2, with 8 bases that match TRBD1. CDR1 MNHEY and CDR2 SVGAGI come from the germline V gene. The CDR3 extends over 14 amino acids. V was clipped by 10 bases and J by 3 bases; unmatched bases: 7. The CDR3 loop is CATLKTGDTGELFF. CDR3 DNA sequence: TGTGCCACACTAAAGACAGGGGACACCGGGGAGCTGTTTTTT.

The rearrangement uses TRBV7-8 and TRBJ1-4; 10 bases are a match to TRBD1. Germline values: CDR1 SGHVS, CDR2 FQNEAQ. The CDR3 covers 15 residues. V lost 4 bases and J lost 4; bases outside the gene matches: 3. CDR3: CASSSRTGGNEKLFF. CDR3 in DNA: TGTGCCAGCAGCTCCAGGACAGGGGGTAATGAAAAACTGTTTTTT. The full variable domain, in which reference TRBV7-8 and TRBJ1-4 provide the parts outside the CDR3, is GAGVSQSPRYKVAKRGQDVALRCDPISGHVSLFWYQQALGQGPEFLTYFQNEAQLDKSGLPSDRFFAERPEGSVSTLKIQRTQQEDSAVYLCASSSRTGGNEKLFFGSGTQLSVL.

The table lists this clone with a few counts. CDR3 protein: CASSPDRLEAFF. DNA for the CDR3: TGTGCCAGCTCACCGGACAGACTTGAAGCTTTCTTT. The chain joins TRBV18 to TRBJ1-1; weak D call: TRBD1 (6 bases). The length of the CDR3 is 12 residues. Germline values: CDR1 KGHSH, CDR2 LQKENI. Trimming cost V 3 bases and J 7 bases, with 9 bases left between them.

The genes are TRBV2 and TRBJ1-4, with TRBD1 as a possible D gene (6 bases). The V gene lost 6 bases and the J gene lost 2 bases, with 10 bases spanning the gap. This CDR3 contains 14 residues. Per germline, CDR1 SNHLY and CDR2 FYNNEI. In DNA, the CDR3 is TGTGCCAGCAGGGACGACAGGACTAATGAAAAACTGTTTTTT. Residues: CASRDDRTNEKLFF.

The chain is built from TRBV28 and TRBJ1-5; possible D gene TRBD1, 5 bases. Trimming cost V 5 bases and J 6 bases, with 14 bases left between them. This CDR3 is 14 amino acids long. CDR1 MDHEN and CDR2 SYDVKM come from the germline V gene. The CDR3 coding sequence is TGTGCCAGCAGTCCCGGCGGGGGGAGTCAGCCCCAGCATTTT. Protein sequence: CASSPGGGSQPQHF.